The text below deals with one T cell receptor beta chain. Its antigen is not known. These data belong to a study of CD8 T cells in ankylosing spondylitis. The CDR3 is 15 residues long. Trimming left V 3 bases short and J 5 bases short, with 14 bases between. CDR1 is SGHDN, CDR2 FVKESK, per germline. Study findings and constraints: A CD8+ phenotype characterized the disease-linked clones, which were relatively rare in peripheral blood.

TCRdb reprocessed the 5' RACE reads with MiXCR, giving one entry per CDR3 protein. Altogether approximately 300,000 distinct CDR3 sequences are present, about 19% being singletons, with the ten largest covering 7.8%. Material for sequencing was blood, either unsorted or a sorted T cell fraction (not recorded which). The V and J genes are TRBV14 and TRBJ2-1, with D perhaps TRBD2 (6 bases). This TCR was sampled from a male donor with ankylosing spondylitis or in good health (not recorded which). As DNA, the CDR3 is TGTGCCAGCAGCCATCCGGGACTCCCAAACAATGAGCAGTTCTTC. This codes for CASSHPGLPNNEQFF.